The 25 T cell receptor beta chains below were found in one sample sequenced in a study of T cells in Graves' hyperthyroidism and ophthalmopathy (dated by TCRdb to the late 2010s). Libraries were constructed by multiplex PCR. TCRdb names Illumina HiSeq 2000 as the instrument used. The TCR beta CDR3 regions were amplified from RNA transcripts. For the first round of RT-PCR on the TCR CDR3, the HTBI primer set was used together with the Qiagen OneStep RT-PCR kit. TCRdb reprocessing: public reads trimmed at Q25 with fastp, clones called with MiXCR, in-frame beta chains kept. Under each unique CDR3 protein, matching rows form one entry showing the most common genes and DNA. Here the sample has about 500,000 distinct CDR3 sequences; approximately 15% occur a single time. The ten top clones hold around 19% of the sample. Specimen: blood. These receptor sequences come from a woman aged 18 to 35 with Graves' hyperthyroidism.

The sample holds many counts of this clonotype. V is TRBV20-1 and J is TRBJ2-7; 8 bases fit TRBD1. The germline V gene has CDR1 DFQATT and CDR2 SNEGSKA (reference sequence). The CDR3 is 16 amino acids. Trimming took 1 base from V and 3 from J; bases not matched to a gene: 11. Here the CDR3 reads CSARARLRDRFYEQYF. DNA of the CDR3: TGCAGTGCTAGAGCCCGTCTCCGGGACAGGTTCTACGAGCAGTACTTC.

This clonotype was observed many times. The chain recombines TRBV2 with TRBJ2-7; 12 bases agree with TRBD2. Germline loops: CDR1 SNHLY, CDR2 FYNNEI. With V trimmed by 6 bases and J by 4 bases, 4 bases remained unmatched. The CDR3 consists of 14 residues. Written as DNA, the CDR3 is TGTGCCAGCAGCTCGACTAGCGGGAGATACGAGCAGTACTTC. Translating gives CASSSTSGRYEQYF. Full variable domain (missing parts from reference TRBV2 and TRBJ2-7): EPEVTQTPSHQVTQMGQEVILRCVPISNHLYFYWYRQILGQKVEFLVSFYNNEISEKSEIFDDQFSVERPDGSNFTLKIRSTKLEDSAMYFCASSSTSGRYEQYFGPGTRLTVT.

With regard to this clonotype: Being one base from a much bigger clone, this may be a read error. The rearrangement joins TRBV7-3 to TRBJ2-3; 8 nucleotides align to TRBD2. Germline CDR1 and CDR2: SGHTA and FQGTGA. This CDR3 is 14 amino acids long. J gave up 5 bases and V 4 bases, and 5 bases lay outside the gene matches. The chain's CDR3 is CASSSGGPIDTQYF. Written as DNA, the CDR3 is TGTGCCAGCAGCTCGGGGGGGCCGATAGATACGCAGTATTTT.

The rearrangement links TRBV20-1 to TRBJ2-4; D not certain. The V and J ends lost 0 bases and 1 base respectively, with 13 bases between them. The CDR3 contains 16 residues. Germline V gene lookup returns CDR1 DFQATT and CDR2 SNEGSKA (reference sequence). Here the CDR3 reads CSARDRLTYAKNIQYF. CDR3 nucleotide sequence: TGCAGTGCTAGAGACCGTCTCACGTATGCCAAAAACATTCAGTACTTC.

This clonotype was seen ten or more times. The CDR3 sequence is CASSLVRGSQETQYF. DNA for the CDR3: TGTGCCAGCAGCTTGGTCAGGGGGTCTCAAGAGACCCAGTACTTC. J is TRBJ2-5 and V is TRBV27; 7 nucleotides line up with TRBD1. There are 15 residues in the CDR3. Germline lookup yields CDR1 MNHEY and CDR2 SMNVEV (reference sequence). V gave up 6 bases and J gave up 2 bases; unmatched junction bases: 9.

This clonotype was counted a few times. The chain has TRBV10-2 and TRBJ2-1; 10 bases agree with TRBD2. Trimming removed 1 base from V and 8 bases from J; junction bases left unmatched: 8. Per the germline V gene, CDR1 is WSHSY and CDR2 is SAAADI. This CDR3 comprises 16 residues. This CDR3 is CASSEFASGSRHEQFF. For the CDR3, the DNA is TGCGCCAGCAGTGAGTTCGCTAGCGGGAGTAGGCATGAGCAGTTCTTC.

This clonotype was recorded a few times. The V gene is TRBV28, the J gene TRBJ2-1, with D perhaps matching TRBD1 (6 bases). The length of the CDR3 is 13 residues. The V gene's germline CDR1 is MDHEN and CDR2 SYDVKM. V was pared by 5 bases and J by 7 bases, with 12 bases between. CDR3 sequence (DNA): TGTGCCAGCAGTATTCCTAGGGGGAATGAGCAGTTCTTC. Translated: CASSIPRGNEQFF.

At least ten counts were recorded for this clonotype. The chain is built from TRBV20-1 and TRBJ1-1, with 9 bases matching TRBD1. The germline gives CDR1 DFQATT, CDR2 SNEGSKA (reference sequence). The CDR3 extends over 16 amino acids. The V and J ends lost 2 bases and 1 base, in that order; junction bases with no gene match: 8. CDR3: CSARQFDRGWNTEAFF. In DNA form, the CDR3 reads TGCAGTGCTAGACAATTTGACAGGGGGTGGAACACTGAAGCTTTCTTT.

This clonotype was counted at least ten times. The chain links TRBV24-1 to TRBJ2-1; TRBD1 matches 8 bases. V dropped 6 bases and J dropped 0; count of bases not matched to a gene: 6. The CDR3 has 16 residues. The V gene's germline CDR1 is KGHDR and CDR2 SFDVKD. In nucleotides, the CDR3 is TGTGCCACCAGTTCCACCGGGACAGGCTCCTACAATGAGCAGTTCTTC. This codes for CATSSTGTGSYNEQFF.

The table lists this clonotype with a few counts. The chain is built from TRBV6-1 and TRBJ1-5; 9 nucleotides agree with TRBD1. V was pared by 6 bases and J by 7 bases, with 7 bases of the junction left unmatched. The CDR3 spans 14 residues. Germline lookup yields CDR1 MNHNS and CDR2 SASEGT. The CDR3 reads CASRRGQGLQPQHF. CDR3 DNA: TGTGCCAGCAGAAGAGGACAGGGGTTGCAGCCCCAGCATTTT.

This clonotype was seen only a few times. The chain joins TRBV30 to TRBJ2-4; the match to TRBD2 covers 11 bases. Per the germline V gene, CDR1 is GTSNPN and CDR2 is SVGIG (reference sequence). CDR3 length: 15 amino acids. Losses at the gene ends were 2 bases for V and 10 bases for J; bases not matched to a gene: 10. For the CDR3, the DNA is TGTGCCTGGAGTTCCCGACTAGCGGGGACCGGGATTCAGTACTTC. Residues: CAWSSRLAGTGIQYF.

The gene calls are TRBV7-9 and TRBJ1-4; D might be TRBD1 (5 bases). Germline V gene lookup returns CDR1 SEHNR and CDR2 FQNEAQ (reference sequence). The V gene lost 1 base and the J gene lost 8 bases, with 14 bases spanning the gap. CDR3 length equals 15 residues. CDR3 in amino acids: CASSLVERRDEKLFF. The CDR3 DNA reads TGTGCCAGCAGCTTAGTCGAAAGAAGGGACGAAAAACTGTTTTTT.

The chain recombines TRBV5-5 with TRBJ2-7; 15 bases align to TRBD2. Germline assignment: CDR1 SGHKS and CDR2 YYEKEE (reference sequence). V was clipped by 5 bases and J by 2 bases; unmatched bases: 11. The CDR3 covers 18 residues. The CDR3 region has the DNA TGTGCCAGCAGGAAGACCGGGACTAGCGGGGGGAGACCCTACGAGCAGTACTTC. This encodes CASRKTGTSGGRPYEQYF. Based on the CDR3 plus reference TRBV5-5 and TRBJ2-7, the full variable domain is DAGVTQSPTHLIKTRGQQVTLRCSPISGHKSVSWYQQVLGQGPQFIFQYYEKEERGRGNFPDRFSARQFPNYSSELNVNALLLGDSALYLCASRKTGTSGGRPYEQYFGPGTRLTVT.

The chain has TRBV3-1 and TRBJ2-7, with 16 bases that match TRBD2. Germline V gives CDR1 LGHDT, CDR2 YNNKEL (reference sequence). The ends lost 4 bases at V and 5 bases at J; junction bases unmatched: 5. The CDR3 is 16 amino acids. Here the CDR3 reads CASSPGTSGGANEQYF. Written as DNA, the CDR3 is TGTGCCAGCAGCCCCGGGACTAGCGGGGGGGCCAACGAGCAGTACTTC.

The rearrangement uses TRBV29-1 and TRBJ2-4, with TRBD1 matching over 7 bases. The V segment lost 7 bases and the J segment 6 bases; nucleotides outside the gene matches: 12. The CDR3 has 14 amino acids. CDR1 SQVTM and CDR2 ANQGSEA come from the germline V gene. The DNA of the CDR3 is TGCAGCGCCGTCGGAGACAGGGATGGAAACATTCAGTACTTC. Protein product: CSAVGDRDGNIQYF.

The gene calls are TRBV28 and TRBJ2-6, with TRBD1 as a possible D gene (6 bases). Trimming stripped 3 bases from V and 6 bases from J, with 9 bases between. CDR3 length: 14 amino acids. CDR1 and CDR2 from the germline V gene are MDHEN and SYDVKM. CDR3 coding DNA: TGTGCCAGCAGTTTCCACAGGGAGGCCAACGTCCTGACTTTC. It encodes CASSFHREANVLTF.

Only a few counts were recorded for this clonotype. The chain combines TRBV10-2 with TRBJ2-7; TRBD2 matches 9 bases. J gave up 6 bases and V 3 bases, and 9 bases lay outside the gene matches. Looked up from germline, CDR1 is WSHSY and CDR2 is SAAADI. The CDR3 totals 15 residues. The CDR3 region has the DNA TGCGCCAGCAGTGATATAGCGGGGGCTCTCCTCGAGCAGTACTTC. Protein: CASSDIAGALLEQYF.

The gene calls are TRBV19 and TRBJ2-6; D is unresolved. The CDR3 is 16 residues long. V was pared by 5 bases and J by 0 bases, with 11 bases between. In germline, CDR1 is LNHDA, CDR2 SQIVND (reference sequence). CDR3 sequence reads: CASSLDLSSGANVLTF. The CDR3 nucleotides are TGTGCCAGTAGTCTCGACCTGAGCTCTGGGGCCAACGTCCTGACTTTC.

The chain is built from TRBV27 and TRBJ2-6; 7 bases map to TRBD1. V lost 0 bases, J lost 4 bases, and 3 bases stayed unmatched. This CDR3 has 16 amino acids. Per germline, CDR1 MNHEY and CDR2 SMNVEV (reference sequence). CDR3: CASSLSTGSGANVLTF. CDR3 bases: TGTGCCAGCAGTTTATCGACAGGGTCAGGGGCCAACGTCCTGACTTTC.

The J gene is TRBJ2-3, the V gene TRBV6-1; TRBD1 matches at 9 bases. Losses at the gene ends were 5 bases for V and 4 bases for J; bases not matched to a gene: 7. This CDR3 is 15 amino acids long. The germline CDR1 and CDR2 sequences are MNHNS and SASEGT. DNA of the CDR3: TGTGCCAGCAGTTCCCGACAGGGGGTGGCAGATACGCAGTATTTT. It codes for CASSSRQGVADTQYF.

This clonotype appeared a few times. The V gene is TRBV20-1, the J gene TRBJ2-3; D might be TRBD2 (6 bases). Germline assignment: CDR1 DFQATT and CDR2 SNEGSKA (reference sequence). The CDR3 extends over 13 amino acids. V was trimmed by 1 base and J by 5 bases, leaving 10 bases between them. The CDR3 protein is CSARGGLIDTQYF. CDR3 DNA: TGCAGTGCTAGAGGGGGACTCATAGATACGCAGTATTTT.

This chain links TRBV6-5 with TRBJ2-7, with D perhaps TRBD1 (6 bases). The germline V and J ends were trimmed by 0 bases and 1 base, with 16 bases remaining between them. Germline V CDR1 and CDR2: MNHEY, SVGAGI. The CDR3 covers 17 residues. CDR3 in amino acids: CASSYSIGLTGSYEQYF. CDR3 in DNA: TGTGCCAGCAGTTACTCGATAGGTCTGACAGGTTCCTACGAGCAGTACTTC.

On this clonotype itself: This may come from a read error, since a much larger clone is one base off. This chain links TRBV3-1 with TRBJ1-1; D might be TRBD1 (5 bases). The germline V and J ends were trimmed by 4 bases and 6 bases, with 12 bases remaining between them. The CDR3 length is 13 residues. Germline CDR1 is LGHDT and CDR2 is YNNKEL (reference sequence). The CDR3, as DNA: TGTGCCAGCAGCCCCACAGGCCCCCCTGAAGCTTTCTTT. Its translation is CASSPTGPPEAFF.

In its sample, this clonotype was seen a few times. The chain is built from TRBV10-3 and TRBJ2-7; 7 bases are a match to TRBD1. Trimming removed 6 bases from V and 6 bases from J; junction bases left unmatched: 11. There are 14 residues in the CDR3. Germline V gene data show CDR1 as ENHRY and CDR2 as SYGVKD. CDR3 amino acids: CAIRGDSDWSEQYF. Written as DNA, the CDR3 is TGTGCCATCAGGGGGGACAGTGATTGGTCCGAGCAGTACTTC.

This clonotype was counted between two and nine times. The chain links TRBV5-6 to TRBJ2-1; perhaps TRBD2 as D (6 bases). CDR1 and CDR2 (germline): SGHDT, YYEEEE. Trimming pared 3 bases from V and 0 bases from J, leaving 13 bases between. The CDR3 runs to 16 residues. The CDR3, as DNA: TGTGCCAGCAGCTGGGGGGTATTCAGCTCCTACAATGAGCAGTTCTTC. Translated: CASSWGVFSSYNEQFF.